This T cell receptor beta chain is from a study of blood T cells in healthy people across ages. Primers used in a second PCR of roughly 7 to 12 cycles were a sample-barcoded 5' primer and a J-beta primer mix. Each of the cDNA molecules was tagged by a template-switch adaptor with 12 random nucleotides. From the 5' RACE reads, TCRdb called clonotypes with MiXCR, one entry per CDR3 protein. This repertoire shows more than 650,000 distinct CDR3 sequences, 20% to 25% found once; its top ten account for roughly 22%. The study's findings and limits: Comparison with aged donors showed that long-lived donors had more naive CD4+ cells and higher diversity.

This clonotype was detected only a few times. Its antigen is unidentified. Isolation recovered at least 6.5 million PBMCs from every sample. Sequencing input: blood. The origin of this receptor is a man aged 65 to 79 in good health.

CDR3 sequence reads: CASSLGSGGRLDFF. The CDR3 DNA is TGTGCCAGCAGCTTAGGGTCGGGAGGGAGGTTGGATTTCTTT. The J gene is TRBJ1-1, the V gene TRBV13, with D unresolved. The CDR3 covers 14 residues. In germline, CDR1 is PRHDT, CDR2 FYEKMQ (reference sequence). Trimming pared 0 bases from V and 13 bases from J, leaving 18 bases between.